This TCR beta chain is from a study of blood T cell repertoires in COVID-19. Study-wide background: Spain, Italy and the United States supplied samples that represented acute and convalescent COVID-19. PBMCs, B-cell-depleted T cells, or T cells were the source of the cDNA or gDNA that made up the material.

During active infection, Seattle patients enrolled and were then monitored through disease. Trimming took 3 bases from V and 3 from J; bases not matched to a gene: 7. CDR3 length: 16 amino acids. In germline, CDR1 is SEHNR, CDR2 FQNEAQ (reference sequence). Assay used: immunoSEQ multiplex PCR; TCRdb lists only in-frame clones, some missing. The sample lists roughly 130,000 clones, about nine tenths occurring once. The sequence derives from a man aged 60 to 75 with COVID-19, enrolled during active disease. Sequenced material: peripheral blood. The chain links TRBV7-9 to TRBJ2-1, with 8 bases matching TRBD2. The CDR3 here is CASSLSRLAFYNEQFF. The CDR3, as DNA: TGTGCCAGCAGCTTGAGTCGACTAGCGTTCTACAATGAGCAGTTCTTC. The complete variable domain, with remaining parts taken from reference TRBV7-9 and TRBJ2-1, reads DTGVSQNPRHKITKRGQNVTFRCDPISEHNRLYWYRQTLGQGPEFLTYFQNEAQLEKSRLLSDRFSAERPKGSFSTLEIQRTEQGDSAMYLCASSLSRLAFYNEQFFGPGTRLTVL.